The 3 T cell receptor beta chains reported below all come from one sample, sequenced in a study of cytomegalovirus exposure and HLA in healthy donors. The PCR contained 60 Vbeta and 13 Jbeta primers. The assay was immunoSEQ multiplex PCR, and TCRdb's table has in-frame clones only and misses some. This table holds 40,000 to 50,000 clones, approximately 65% found once. Specimen: PBMCs. These receptors were collected from a man in his thirties or forties in good health and CMV-seronegative.

This chain links TRBV6-5 with TRBJ2-7; TRBD1 agrees at 7 bases. Germline V CDR1 and CDR2: MNHEY, SVGAGI. V dropped 2 bases and J dropped 6; count of bases not matched to a gene: 7. The CDR3 extends over 14 amino acids. DNA of the CDR3: TGTGCCAGCAGTTACCCCGGGACAGTCGCCGAGCAGTACTTC. Amino acids: CASSYPGTVAEQYF.

The chain links TRBV5-4 to TRBJ2-3; 10 bases are a match to TRBD2. The CDR3 covers 15 residues. Germline assignment: CDR1 SGHNT and CDR2 YYREEE (reference sequence). The junction had 7 bases not matched to a gene; V was cut back by 6 bases and J by 3 bases. The chain's CDR3 is CASTPVTSGTDTQYF. The CDR3, as DNA: TGTGCCAGCACCCCCGTGACTAGCGGGACAGATACGCAGTATTTT. Drawing the rest from reference TRBV5-4 and TRBJ2-3, the complete variable domain is ETGVTQSPTHLIKTRGQQVTLRCSSQSGHNTVSWYQQALGQGPQFIFQYYREEENGRGNFPPRFSGLQFPNYSSELNVNALELDDSALYLCASTPVTSGTDTQYFGPGTRLTVL.

Only one count was recorded for this clone. The V call is TRBV29-1, the J call TRBJ2-7; 7 nucleotides align to TRBD2. Germline V gene data show CDR1 as SQVTM and CDR2 as ANQGSEA. CDR3 length: 14 amino acids. J gave up 3 bases and V 7 bases, and 12 bases lay outside the gene matches. The CDR3 loop reads CSAGGGTTRYEQYF. CDR3 in DNA: TGCAGCGCCGGGGGAGGGACTACTCGCTACGAGCAGTACTTC.